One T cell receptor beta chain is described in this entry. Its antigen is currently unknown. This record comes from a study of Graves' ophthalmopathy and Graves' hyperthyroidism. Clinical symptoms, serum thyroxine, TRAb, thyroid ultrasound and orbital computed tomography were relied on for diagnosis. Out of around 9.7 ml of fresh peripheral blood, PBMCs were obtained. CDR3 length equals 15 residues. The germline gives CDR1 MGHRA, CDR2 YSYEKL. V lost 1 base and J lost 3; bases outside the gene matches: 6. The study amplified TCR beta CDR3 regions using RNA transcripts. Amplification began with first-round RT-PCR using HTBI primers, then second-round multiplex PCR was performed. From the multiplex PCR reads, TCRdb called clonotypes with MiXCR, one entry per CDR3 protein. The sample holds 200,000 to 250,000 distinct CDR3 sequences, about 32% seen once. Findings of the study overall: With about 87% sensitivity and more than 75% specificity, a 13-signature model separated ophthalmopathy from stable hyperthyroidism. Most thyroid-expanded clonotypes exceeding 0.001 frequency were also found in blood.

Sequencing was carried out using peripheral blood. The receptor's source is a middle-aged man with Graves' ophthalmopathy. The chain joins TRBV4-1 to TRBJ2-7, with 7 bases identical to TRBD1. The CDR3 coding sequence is TGCGCCAGCAGCCAAGCTCCCGGGACAGTCTACGAGCAGTACTTC. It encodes CASSQAPGTVYEQYF.